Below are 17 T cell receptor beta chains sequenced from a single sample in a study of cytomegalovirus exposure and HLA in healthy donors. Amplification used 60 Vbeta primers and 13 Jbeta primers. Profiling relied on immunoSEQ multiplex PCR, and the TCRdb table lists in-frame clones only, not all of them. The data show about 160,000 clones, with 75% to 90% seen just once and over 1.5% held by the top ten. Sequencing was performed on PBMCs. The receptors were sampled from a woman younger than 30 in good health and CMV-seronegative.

This CDR3 is CASSLDGGYTF. In DNA form, the CDR3 reads TGTGCCAGCAGCTTAGACGGTGGCTACACCTTC. The chain is built from TRBV7-9 and TRBJ1-2; D uncertain. CDR1 and CDR2 from the germline V gene are SEHNR and FQNEAQ (reference sequence). There are 11 residues in the CDR3. Trimming stripped 1 base from V and 7 bases from J, with 4 bases between. Full variable domain (outside the CDR3, taken from reference TRBV7-9 and TRBJ1-2): DTGVSQNPRHKITKRGQNVTFRCDPISEHNRLYWYRQTLGQGPEFLTYFQNEAQLEKSRLLSDRFSAERPKGSFSTLEIQRTEQGDSAMYLCASSLDGGYTFGSGTRLTVV.

The CDR3 sequence is CAIAPGGAGNQPQHF. As DNA, the CDR3 is TGTGCCATCGCCCCGGGGGGCGCGGGCAATCAGCCCCAGCATTTT. The chain has TRBV10-3 and TRBJ1-5; D is perhaps TRBD1 (6 bases). The ends were cut back, 8 bases at V and 2 bases at J, with 16 bases in the middle. The germline V gene encodes CDR1 ENHRY and CDR2 SYGVKD. The CDR3 consists of 15 residues.

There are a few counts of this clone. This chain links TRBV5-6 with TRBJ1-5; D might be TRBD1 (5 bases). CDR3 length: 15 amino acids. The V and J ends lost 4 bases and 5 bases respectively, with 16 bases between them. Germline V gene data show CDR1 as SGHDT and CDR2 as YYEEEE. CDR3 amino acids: CASSGKTGGDQPQHF. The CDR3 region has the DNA TGTGCCAGCAGCGGTAAGACCGGAGGGGATCAGCCCCAGCATTTT.

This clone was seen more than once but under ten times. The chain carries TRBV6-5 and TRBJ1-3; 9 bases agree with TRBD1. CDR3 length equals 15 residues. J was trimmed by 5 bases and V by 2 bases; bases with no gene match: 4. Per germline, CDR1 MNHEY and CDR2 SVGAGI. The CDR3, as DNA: TGTGCCAGCAGTTACGGACAGGGGTGGAGAAACACCATATATTTT. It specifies CASSYGQGWRNTIYF.

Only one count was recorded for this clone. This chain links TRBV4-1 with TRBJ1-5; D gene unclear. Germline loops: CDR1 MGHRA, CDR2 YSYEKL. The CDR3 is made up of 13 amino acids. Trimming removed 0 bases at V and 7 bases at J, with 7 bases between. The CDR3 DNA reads TGCGCCAGCAGCCAAGATACCGGGCAGCCCCAGCATTTT. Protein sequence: CASSQDTGQPQHF.

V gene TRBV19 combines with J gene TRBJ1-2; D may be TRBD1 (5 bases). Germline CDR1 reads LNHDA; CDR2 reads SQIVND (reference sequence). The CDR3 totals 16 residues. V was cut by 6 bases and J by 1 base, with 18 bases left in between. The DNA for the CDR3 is TGTGCCAGTAGCCTAGAGGCAGGGTTCGGTAACTATGGCTACACCTTC. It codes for CASSLEAGFGNYGYTF. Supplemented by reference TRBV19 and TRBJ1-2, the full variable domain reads DGGITQSPKYLFRKEGQNVTLSCEQNLNHDAMYWYRQDPGQGLRLIYYSQIVNDFQKGDIAEGYSVSREKKESFPLTVTSAQKNPTAFYLCASSLEAGFGNYGYTFGSGTRLTVV.

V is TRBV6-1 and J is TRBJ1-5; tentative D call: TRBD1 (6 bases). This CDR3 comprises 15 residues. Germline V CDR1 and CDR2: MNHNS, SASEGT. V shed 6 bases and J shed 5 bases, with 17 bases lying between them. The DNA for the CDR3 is TGTGCCAGCAGGCGGGGGGCCCTACGTGATCAGCCCCAGCATTTT. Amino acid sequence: CASRRGALRDQPQHF.

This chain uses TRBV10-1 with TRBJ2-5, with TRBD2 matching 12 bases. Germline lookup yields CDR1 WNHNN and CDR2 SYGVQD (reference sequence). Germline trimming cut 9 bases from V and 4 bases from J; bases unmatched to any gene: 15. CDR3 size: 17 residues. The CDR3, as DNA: TGCGCCAGTGCCCTAGCGGGGGGGCCCTTTTCAACAGAGACCCAGTACTTC. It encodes CASALAGGPFSTETQYF.

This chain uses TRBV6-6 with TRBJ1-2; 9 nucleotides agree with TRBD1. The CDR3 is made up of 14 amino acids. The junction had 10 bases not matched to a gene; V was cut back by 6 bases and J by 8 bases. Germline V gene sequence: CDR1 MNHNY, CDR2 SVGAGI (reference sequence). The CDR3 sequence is CASSTEQGAAGYTF. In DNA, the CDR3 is TGTGCCAGCAGCACCGAACAGGGGGCTGCGGGCTACACCTTC.

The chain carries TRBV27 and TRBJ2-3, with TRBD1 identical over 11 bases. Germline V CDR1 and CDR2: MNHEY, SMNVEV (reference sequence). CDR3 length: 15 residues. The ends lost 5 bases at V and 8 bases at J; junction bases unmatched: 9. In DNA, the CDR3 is TGTGCCAGCAGTCCGGACAGGGGGCGAATGGGTACGCAGTATTTT. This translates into CASSPDRGRMGTQYF.

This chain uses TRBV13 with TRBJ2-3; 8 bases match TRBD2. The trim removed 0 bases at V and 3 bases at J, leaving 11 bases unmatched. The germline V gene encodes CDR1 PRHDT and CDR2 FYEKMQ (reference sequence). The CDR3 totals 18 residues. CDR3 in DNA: TGTGCCAGCAGCTTAGGCGTAAGCGGGAGTCTGGGAACAGATACGCAGTATTTT. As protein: CASSLGVSGSLGTDTQYF.

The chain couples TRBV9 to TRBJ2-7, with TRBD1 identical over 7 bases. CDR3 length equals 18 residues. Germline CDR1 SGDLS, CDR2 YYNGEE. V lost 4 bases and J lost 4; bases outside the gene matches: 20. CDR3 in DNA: TGTGCCAGCAGCCCAGACTCAGGGGGAGTGGGATGGACATACGAGCAGTACTTC. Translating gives CASSPDSGGVGWTYEQYF.

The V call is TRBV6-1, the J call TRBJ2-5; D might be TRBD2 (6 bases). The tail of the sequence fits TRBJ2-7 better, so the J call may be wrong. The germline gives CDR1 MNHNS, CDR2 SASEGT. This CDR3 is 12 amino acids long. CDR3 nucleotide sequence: TGTGCCGGATCGGGAGTTCGAGACGAGCAGTACTTC. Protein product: CAGSGVRDEQYF.

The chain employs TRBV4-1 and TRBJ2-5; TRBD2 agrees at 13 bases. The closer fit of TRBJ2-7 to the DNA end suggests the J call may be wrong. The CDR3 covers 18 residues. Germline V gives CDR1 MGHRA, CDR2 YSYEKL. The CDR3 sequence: CASSHSPGLAGSRGEQYF. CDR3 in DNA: TGCGCCAGCAGCCATTCGCCGGGACTAGCGGGATCCCGTGGCGAGCAGTACTTC.

The CDR3: CASSVDGRGQYF. DNA for the CDR3: TGTGCCAGCAGCGTCGACGGGCGGGGACAGTACTTC. The chain employs TRBV5-4 and TRBJ2-7; D may be TRBD2 (6 bases). V was pared by 4 bases and J by 10 bases, with 15 bases between. CDR3 length equals 12 residues. Per germline, CDR1 SGHNT and CDR2 YYREEE (reference sequence).

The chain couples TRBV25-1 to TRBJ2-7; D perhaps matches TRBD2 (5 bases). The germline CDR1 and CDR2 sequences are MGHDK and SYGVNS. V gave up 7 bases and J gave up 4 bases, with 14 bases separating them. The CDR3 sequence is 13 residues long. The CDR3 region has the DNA TGTGCCAGCACCCCCGGGCGGGTTTACGAGCAGTACTTC. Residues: CASTPGRVYEQYF.

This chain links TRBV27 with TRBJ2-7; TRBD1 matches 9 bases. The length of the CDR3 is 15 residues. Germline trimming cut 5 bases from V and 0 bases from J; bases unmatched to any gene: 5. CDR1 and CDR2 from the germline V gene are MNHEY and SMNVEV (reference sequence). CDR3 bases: TGTGCCAGCAGTCCCGGGACAGGGAGCTCCTACGAGCAGTACTTC. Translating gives CASSPGTGSSYEQYF.